This T cell receptor (beta chain) derives from a study of long-term antiretroviral therapy in people with HIV. Everyone in the study who had HIV was treated in the United States. This was the immunoSEQ v3.0 assay at survey level. Some clones are missing from TCRdb's copy, which holds only in-frame ones; the method was immunoSEQ multiplex PCR. The top ten hold 4.5% to 5.5% of the sample, which has 24,000 or so clones, around 80% seen once. Study outcomes and limitations: Blood draws took place between the mid-2000s and the late 2010s and possibly involved older ART regimens. Information on adherence to ART, viral resistance or therapy changes was unavailable. Pre-ART expanded clones dominated the repertoire at every time point.

Comments on this clone: Antigen unknown.

Germline lookup yields CDR1 MDHEN and CDR2 SYDVKM. The V gene lost 5 bases and the J gene lost 8 bases, with 18 bases spanning the gap. The CDR3 is 15 amino acids. V usage is TRBV28 and J usage is TRBJ1-4; D may be TRBD1 (6 bases). The sequences come from unsorted PBMCs, collected 0.5 years after starting antiretroviral therapy. This clonotype was obtained from a middle-aged woman with HIV. The CDR3 protein is CASSTRVIRGEKLFF. The CDR3, as DNA: TGTGCCAGCAGTACCCGAGTAATTAGGGGGGAAAAACTGTTTTTT.